Listed here are 20 T cell receptor beta chains from one sample, sequenced in a study of TIL therapy for anti-PD-1-resistant metastatic lung cancer. Indicated time point: pre-treatment sample, taken before nivolumab and TIL therapy. The tumor samples were excised metastases, mostly pleural nodules or supraclavicular lymph nodes. Sequencing used immunoSEQ v3. Some clones are missing from TCRdb's copy, which holds only in-frame ones; the method was immunoSEQ multiplex PCR. The sample contains some 4,900 clones, roughly 60% of which appear only once. The material was tumor tissue, obtained at baseline. These receptors were taken from an older man with non-small cell lung cancer.

This clone has only one observation. The chain carries TRBV5-1 and TRBJ2-5; 7 bases map to TRBD2. Germline V gives CDR1 SGHRS, CDR2 YFSETQ. This CDR3 is built from 14 residues. Trimming removed 0 bases from V and 9 bases from J; junction bases left unmatched: 8. CDR3 sequence reads: CASSLETGGGAQYF. CDR3 DNA sequence: TGCGCCAGCAGCTTGGAAACTGGGGGGGGAGCCCAGTACTTC. Complete variable domain (other parts from reference TRBV5-1 and TRBJ2-5): KAGVTQTPRYLIKTRGQQVTLSCSPISGHRSVSWYQQTPGQGLQFLFEYFSETQRNKGNFPGRFSGRQFSNSRSEMNVSTLELGDSALYLCASSLETGGGAQYFGPGTRLLVL.

This clone has a handful of counts. This chain links TRBV5-1 with TRBJ2-7; 7 positions match TRBD2. CDR1 is SGHRS and CDR2 is YFSETQ in the germline V gene. The ends lost 4 bases at V and 3 bases at J; junction bases unmatched: 13. The length of the CDR3 is 16 residues. This chain's CDR3 is CASSLDSAGANYEQYF. DNA of the CDR3: TGCGCCAGCAGCCTAGACAGTGCGGGAGCCAACTACGAGCAGTACTTC.

This clone showed up just a few times. The chain uses TRBV9 and TRBJ1-1; 7 bases are a match to TRBD1. The CDR3 runs to 14 residues. V shed 5 bases and J 2 bases; nucleotides not matched to a gene: 6. Germline V gene data show CDR1 as SGDLS and CDR2 as YYNGEE. CDR3 DNA: TGTGCCAGCAGTACCGGGACAGTTAACACTGAAGCTTTCTTT. Translation gives CASSTGTVNTEAFF.

The chain carries TRBV28 and TRBJ2-6; D is unclear. CDR1 and CDR2 (germline): MDHEN, SYDVKM. The CDR3 extends over 16 amino acids. The germline V and J ends were trimmed by 5 bases and 2 bases, with 13 bases remaining between them. As DNA, the CDR3 is TGTGCCAGCAGTCCCGTCGGAAGCGCTGGGGCCAACGTCCTGACTTTC. This encodes CASSPVGSAGANVLTF.

This clone showed up just once. The chain has TRBV7-2 and TRBJ1-2, with D unresolved. The CDR3 is 13 residues long. V was cut by 5 bases and J by 0 bases, with 7 bases left in between. CDR1 is SGHTA, CDR2 FQGNSA, per germline. DNA for the CDR3: TGTGCCAGCAGCCAGACCACTAACTATGGCTACACCTTC. Amino acid sequence: CASSQTTNYGYTF.

This clone showed up just once. The chain uses TRBV28 and TRBJ2-2; 9 nucleotides align to TRBD2. Germline lookup yields CDR1 MDHEN and CDR2 SYDVKM. This CDR3 contains 14 residues. V trimming: 8 bases; J trimming: 1 base; junction bases outside the gene matches: 2. This CDR3 reads CASQTSGNTGELFF. The CDR3 DNA reads as TGTGCCAGCCAGACTAGCGGGAACACCGGGGAGCTGTTTTTT.

The CDR3 loop is CASSESYMGGPNEQYF. In DNA, the CDR3 is TGCGCCAGCAGTGAGTCGTATATGGGAGGGCCCAACGAGCAGTACTTC. The chain has TRBV10-1 and TRBJ2-7, with 7 bases lining up with TRBD2. V shed 0 bases, J shed 5 bases, and the junction held 10 bases outside the gene matches. Germline V gene lookup returns CDR1 WNHNN and CDR2 SYGVQD (reference sequence). CDR3 length: 16 amino acids.

This clone was detected a few times. This chain uses TRBV11-3 with TRBJ2-7, with TRBD1 matching over 7 bases. The CDR3 loop spans 14 amino acids. Germline loops: CDR1 SGHNT, CDR2 YENEEA. V lost 3 bases to trimming and J lost 0 bases; unmatched junction nucleotides: 2. The CDR3 coding sequence is TGTGCCAGCAGCTTGACAGGGCGCTCCTACGAGCAGTACTTC. Its translation is CASSLTGRSYEQYF.

The chain joins TRBV7-6 to TRBJ2-3, with 7 bases identical to TRBD2. CDR1 SGHVS and CDR2 FNYEAQ come from the germline V gene. The V gene end was trimmed by 0 bases and the J gene end by 6 bases; junction bases not matched to a gene: 3. The CDR3 covers 14 residues. CDR3 sequence (DNA): TGTGCCAGCAGCTTAGCGGGAGGGCATGATACGCAGTATTTT. It is translated as CASSLAGGHDTQYF.

The chain employs TRBV19 and TRBJ2-7; 12 bases are shared with TRBD2. Unmatched junction bases numbered 7, after V lost 6 bases and J lost 7 bases. The CDR3 is made up of 14 amino acids. CDR1 and CDR2 (germline): LNHDA, SQIVND (reference sequence). The CDR3 bases are TGTGCCAGTAGCCCGACTAGCGGGAGATTTGAGCAGTACTTC. Translation: CASSPTSGRFEQYF.

This chain connects TRBV5-1 to TRBJ2-1; TRBD1 is a possible D gene (5 bases). V was cut by 3 bases and J by 7 bases, with 14 bases left in between. CDR1 is SGHRS, CDR2 YFSETQ, per germline. There are 14 residues in the CDR3. The CDR3, as DNA: TGCGCCAGCAGCTCGTCCCAGGGTACGAATGAGCAGTTCTTC. Its translation: CASSSSQGTNEQFF.

The J gene is TRBJ2-5, the V gene TRBV19, with 10 bases lining up with TRBD1. The germline V gene has CDR1 LNHDA and CDR2 SQIVND (reference sequence). V lost 1 base and J lost 5; bases outside the gene matches: 10. CDR3 length: 17 residues. The CDR3 bases are TGTGCCAGTAGTATAGCCGCGACAGGGGGCCAGTCGGAGACCCAGTACTTC. It is translated as CASSIAATGGQSETQYF.

This chain uses TRBV11-2 with TRBJ2-3; 9 nucleotides match TRBD2. Germline V gene lookup returns CDR1 SGHAT and CDR2 FQNNGV. This CDR3 comprises 18 residues. J gave up 7 bases and V 3 bases, and 17 bases lay outside the gene matches. The CDR3 loop is CASSFSSGMRSPLNTQYF. The CDR3 DNA follows: TGTGCCAGCAGCTTCTCTAGCGGGATGAGGTCCCCCCTAAATACGCAGTATTTT.

The chain employs TRBV28 and TRBJ2-7; D assignment may be TRBD1 or TRBD2 (6 bases each). Germline V gene sequence: CDR1 MDHEN, CDR2 SYDVKM. V lost 4 bases and J 11 bases, leaving 15 bases between the germline ends. CDR3 size: 12 residues. The CDR3 DNA reads TGTGCCAGCAGTTCTGGAGGGACAACGAAGTACTTC. Its translation is CASSSGGTTKYF.

The rearrangement links TRBV10-1 to TRBJ2-3, with D possibly TRBD2 on 5 matching bases. Germline V lookup: CDR1 WNHNN, CDR2 SYGVQD (reference sequence). The V end lost 4 bases, the J end lost 5 bases, and 13 bases lay between the germline ends. The CDR3 has 14 amino acids. The chain's CDR3 is CASSGSGSGDTQYF. CDR3 DNA sequence: TGCGCCAGCAGTGGGTCGGGATCGGGAGATACGCAGTATTTT.

This clone has more than one count but fewer than ten. Other DNA sequences in this specimen translate into the identical CDR3. The V and J genes are TRBV11-2 and TRBJ2-2; the D is unclear. There are 13 residues in the CDR3. Trimming took 3 bases from V and 3 from J, leaving 5 bases between them. The germline gives CDR1 SGHAT, CDR2 FQNNGV. CDR3: CASSLSDTGELFF. CDR3 sequence (DNA): TGTGCCAGCAGCTTGAGCGACACCGGGGAGCTGTTTTTT.

The V and J genes are TRBV7-3 and TRBJ2-2, with 8 bases fitting TRBD1. The V segment lost 5 bases and the J segment 4 bases; nucleotides outside the gene matches: 9. The CDR3 totals 16 residues. CDR1 and CDR2 from the germline V gene are SGHTA and FQGTGA. The CDR3 DNA sequence: TGTGCCAGCAGCCCGGATCCAACAGGGGGCACCGGGGAGCTGTTTTTT. This gives the protein CASSPDPTGGTGELFF.

The chain has TRBV30 and TRBJ1-2, with D uncertain. This CDR3 has 12 amino acids. V lost 4 bases and J 4 bases, leaving 10 bases between the germline ends. Germline V gives CDR1 GTSNPN, CDR2 SVGIG (reference sequence). The CDR3 loop is CAWTYATYGYTF. CDR3 in DNA: TGTGCCTGGACTTATGCTACCTATGGCTACACCTTC.

The chain couples TRBV19 to TRBJ1-2, with D uncertain. Trimming removed 5 bases from V and 14 bases from J, with 21 bases in between. The CDR3 runs to 13 residues. Germline CDR1 is LNHDA and CDR2 is SQIVND (reference sequence). The CDR3 DNA is TGTGCCAGTAGTCATAGAATCGGACGGGGTTCGACCTTC. It codes for CASSHRIGRGSTF.

The chain employs TRBV5-1 and TRBJ2-5, with 11 bases lining up with TRBD2. This CDR3 contains 16 residues. The ends lost 5 bases at V and 1 base at J; junction bases unmatched: 7. CDR1 and CDR2 (germline): SGHRS, YFSETQ. CDR3 coding DNA: TGCGCCAGCAGGACTACTAGCGGGAGCCTCCAAGAGACCCAGTACTTC. Translation: CASRTTSGSLQETQYF.